The TCR beta chain under discussion was sequenced for a study of CD4+ T cells in melanoma (dated by TCRdb to the early 2020s). In terms of the full investigation: Neoantigen-specific CD4+ T cells in human melanoma were what the study investigated.

Here is what the overall study found, with its caveats: The report described a correlation between neoantigen-specific CD4+ T cells and the function of CD8+ T cells, macrophages and B cells. Diverse differentiation states were reported to be shown by neoantigen-specific CD4+ T cells in melanoma.

V was cut back by 4 bases and J by 1 base, leaving a gap of 8 bases between them. As encoded in the germline V gene, CDR1 is SGHRS while CDR2 is YFSETQ. Its CDR3 holds 13 amino acids, cysteine through phenylalanine. Only the CDR3 portion is preserved as DNA: 39 bases, with reading frame beginning at the first base. Libraries were constructed by the immunoSEQ multiplex PCR assay. What TCRdb holds here is the immuneACCESS table cut down to in-frame rearrangements. Part of the clones is not present; checked against another copy, under half of the missing clones reflect an unresolved V gene, and the others are unexplained. The table for this sample lists about 140,000 clones; 92% of them were counted only once. The top ten clones comprise 1.5% of the sample. The donors were people with melanoma. Points on this clone: Its antigen is not yet known. No base quality values were provided; no much bigger clone lies one nucleotide off.

The chain is made from TRBV5-1 and TRBJ2-5, with the D segment identity uncertain. The clonotype comes from a human donor with melanoma. The base sequence is TGCGCCAGCAGCCGCTCCCTCCAAGAGACCCAGTACTTC. Its protein reads: CASSRSLQETQYF.